Listed here is a single T cell receptor (beta chain). Only one count was recorded for this clone. Its target antigen remains unknown. Nothing much larger sits one base from this clone, and base qualities are not available. V ends up 7 bases short and J 6 bases short, with an unmatched junction base count of 6. Reading the germline V gene gives CDR1 SNHLY and CDR2 FYNNEI. The CDR3 contains 13 residues, cysteine and phenylalanine counted. Just CDR3 DNA is preserved here, 39 bases in frame from base 1. The data were obtained in a study of cytomegalovirus exposure and HLA in healthy donors (dated by TCRdb to the late 2010s). Context from the whole study: The roughly 670 repertoires of the first cohort and the roughly 120 validation repertoires were produced on the same platform, according to a later analysis. The study aimed to test whether signatures of past pathogen exposure could be identified by cataloging public T cell receptors. High-throughput TCR immunosequencing, statistical association of individual TCRs with disease status, and machine learning were combined to predict cytomegalovirus infection status. A separate validation cohort of approximately 120 different subjects was used in addition to the 666-subject first cohort.

Libraries came from the immunoSEQ multiplex PCR assay. Per the authors' processing: A statistical classification framework was built for diagnosing cytomegalovirus status from the catalog of TCR beta chain sequences. TCRdb holds this immuneACCESS table with in-frame rearrangements only. Some clones are missing; in checked studies, unresolved V genes explain under half, and the rest has no known cause. V, J and clone size are those of that table, while D and trimming were read from the DNA. Present in this sample are some 170,000 clones, about nine tenths of which were seen just once. The ten largest clones represent around 3.8% of the sample. The paper as a whole reports these results and caveats: The study gave a list of more than 150 TCR beta chains associated with cytomegalovirus. All 120 or so repertoires were used to score co-occurrence in the validation cohort in a later analysis, because that analysis had no HLA typing for the cohort. In vitro tests confirmed that three of the cytomegalovirus-associated TCR beta chains recognize cytomegalovirus antigens. The authors suggested that the approach could potentially be extended to other disease states and immunological phenotypes. While some public TCRs were present in many individuals, most TCR sequences turned up only very rarely across donors. The classifier was reported to diagnose cytomegalovirus status with high specificity and sensitivity in both the original cohort and the validation cohort. In a later analysis, TCRs clustered in the first cohort were found to also tend to co-occur in the 120 or so validation repertoires, with roughly 93% of cluster scores above 0.

The donors were included in the validation cohort of roughly 130 subjects, a group kept apart from the approximately 700-subject first cohort. This TCR was sampled from a young man in good health and CMV-seropositive. Recombination linked TRBV2 to TRBJ1-2; TRBD1 fits 9 bases in the junction. Sequenced sample: PBMCs. The CDR3 in this case is CASTQTGGDGYTF. The nucleotide sequence is given as TGTGCCAGCACCCAGACAGGGGGGGATGGCTACACCTTC.